The T cell receptor beta chain described here comes from a study of graft-versus-host responses after intestinal transplantation. General study findings and limits: GvH clones detected in recipient marrow included some appearing first in ileum or blood.

Sequencing used immunoSEQ multiplex PCR; TCRdb keeps in-frame clones, though not all of them. The data hold about 120,000 clones, with roughly nine tenths observed a single time. After removal of 0 bases from V and 0 bases from J, the junction contained 4 bases not matched to a gene. The CDR3 sequence is 17 residues long. Germline V gene lookup returns CDR1 SGDLS and CDR2 YYNGEE. In regard to this clone: Its antigen is not known.

The V gene is TRBV9, the J gene TRBJ1-4; 8 nucleotides align to TRBD1. The origin of this receptor is a human donor who was the organ donor for an intestinal transplant. Sequences were derived from unstimulated CD4+ T cells sorted from spleen or lymph node cells, sampled before transplant. The CDR3: CASSVGTGTATNEKLFF. The CDR3 coding sequence is TGTGCCAGCAGCGTAGGGACAGGGACTGCAACTAATGAAAAACTGTTTTTT.